One and the same sample provided the 5 T cell receptor beta chains below, sequenced in a study of blood T cell repertoires in COVID-19. TCRdb's table, derived via immunoSEQ multiplex PCR, lists solely in-frame clones and lacks some. This sample has around 99,000 clones, with around 79% found just once. Sequencing input: peripheral blood. These receptors were collected from a woman aged 80 or over with active or convalescent COVID-19.

This clone appeared a few times. The V gene is TRBV2, the J gene TRBJ1-1; 7 bases map to TRBD1. With V trimmed by 8 bases and J by 4 bases, 7 bases remained unmatched. This CDR3 region has 13 residues. CDR1 is SNHLY and CDR2 is FYNNEI in the germline V gene. CDR3 protein: CASQRAGGTEAFF. The CDR3 DNA reads as TGTGCCAGCCAAAGGGCAGGGGGCACTGAAGCTTTCTTT.

The chain employs TRBV5-1 and TRBJ2-2, with a tentative D call TRBD2 (6 bases). The CDR3 covers 15 residues. In germline, CDR1 is SGHRS, CDR2 YFSETQ. With 4 bases removed from V and 0 bases from J, the gap between germline ends came to 10 bases. CDR3 protein: CASSPGGANTGELFF. CDR3 bases: TGCGCCAGCAGCCCGGGCGGGGCGAACACCGGGGAGCTGTTTTTT.

Here the CDR3 DNA reads TGTGCCAGCAGCCGTACCGGGGGACCGACAGACGAGCAGTACTTC. Its translation is CASSRTGGPTDEQYF. This chain uses TRBV7-3 with TRBJ2-7; possibly TRBD2 for D (6 bases). Trimming took 5 bases from V and 5 from J, leaving 19 bases between them. The CDR3 has 15 amino acids. CDR1 is SGHTA, CDR2 FQGTGA, per germline.

This chain uses TRBV27 with TRBJ2-3; 14 bases fit TRBD2. V trimming: 6 bases; J trimming: 6 bases; junction bases outside the gene matches: 5. Germline lookup yields CDR1 MNHEY and CDR2 SMNVEV (reference sequence). This CDR3 has 15 residues. CDR3 sequence reads: CASRTGLAGVDTQYF. The CDR3 DNA is TGTGCCAGCAGGACGGGACTAGCGGGAGTGGATACGCAGTATTTT.

The rearrangement uses TRBV7-7 and TRBJ2-3, with 11 bases matching TRBD2. The ends lost 1 base at V and 3 bases at J; junction bases unmatched: 3. Germline CDR1 SSHAT, CDR2 FNYEAQ (reference sequence). The CDR3 is 16 residues long. The CDR3 coding sequence is TGTGCCAGCAGCTTAGGACTAGCGGGAACAACAGATACGCAGTATTTT. This encodes CASSLGLAGTTDTQYF.